This T cell receptor (beta chain) was captured in a study of blood T cell repertoires in COVID-19. Study-level background: Sources were T cells, B-cell-depleted T cells, or PBMCs; the material itself was cDNA or gDNA.

Sequenced by immunoSEQ multiplex PCR; TCRdb stores in-frame clones only, minus some. The repertoire holds about 140,000 clones, with about 85% as singletons. The CDR3 totals 13 residues. Trimming shortened V by 2 bases and J by 7 bases, and 12 bases separated the two germline ends. CDR1 and CDR2 (germline): GTSNPN, SVGIG (reference sequence). This sequence was found in a human donor with acute or convalescent COVID-19. The donor label of this sample is uncertain. Sequences were obtained from peripheral blood. The chain has TRBV30 and TRBJ2-4; D uncertain. CDR3 protein: CAWSLRSMNIQYF. CDR3 coding DNA: TGTGCCTGGAGTCTGAGGTCAATGAACATTCAGTACTTC.